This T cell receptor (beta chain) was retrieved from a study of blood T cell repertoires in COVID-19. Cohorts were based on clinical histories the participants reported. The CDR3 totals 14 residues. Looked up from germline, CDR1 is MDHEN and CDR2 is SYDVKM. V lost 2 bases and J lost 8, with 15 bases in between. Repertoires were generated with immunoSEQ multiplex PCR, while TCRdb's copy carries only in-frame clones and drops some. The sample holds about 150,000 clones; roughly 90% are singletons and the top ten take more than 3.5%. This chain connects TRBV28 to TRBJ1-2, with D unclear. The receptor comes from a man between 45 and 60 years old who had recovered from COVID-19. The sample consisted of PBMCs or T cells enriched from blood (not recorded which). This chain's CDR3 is CASSLRLSVNGYTF. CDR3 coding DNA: TGTGCCAGCAGTTTACGACTGTCTGTGAACGGCTACACCTTC.